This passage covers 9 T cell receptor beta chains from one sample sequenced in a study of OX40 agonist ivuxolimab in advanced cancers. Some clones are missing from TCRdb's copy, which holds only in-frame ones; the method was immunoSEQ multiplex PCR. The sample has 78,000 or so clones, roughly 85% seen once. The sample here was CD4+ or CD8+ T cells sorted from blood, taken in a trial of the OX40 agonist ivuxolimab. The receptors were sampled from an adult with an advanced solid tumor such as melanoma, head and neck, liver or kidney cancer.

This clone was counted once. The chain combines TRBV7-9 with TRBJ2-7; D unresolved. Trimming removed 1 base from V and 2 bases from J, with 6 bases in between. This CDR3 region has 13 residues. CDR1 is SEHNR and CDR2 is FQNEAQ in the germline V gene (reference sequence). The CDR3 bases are TGTGCCAGCAGCTTAGGGAGTCCCTACGAGCAGTACTTC. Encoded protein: CASSLGSPYEQYF.

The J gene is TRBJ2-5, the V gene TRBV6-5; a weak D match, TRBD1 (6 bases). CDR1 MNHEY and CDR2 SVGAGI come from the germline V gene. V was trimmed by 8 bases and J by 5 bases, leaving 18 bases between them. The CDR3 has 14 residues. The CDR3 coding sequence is TGTGCCAGCGGGAGTAGTTGGGGGCAGGAGACCCAGTACTTC. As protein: CASGSSWGQETQYF.

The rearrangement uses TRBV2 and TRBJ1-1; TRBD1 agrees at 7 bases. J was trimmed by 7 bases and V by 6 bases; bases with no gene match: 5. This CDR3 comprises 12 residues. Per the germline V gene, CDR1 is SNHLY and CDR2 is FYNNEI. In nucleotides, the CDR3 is TGTGCCAGCAGAGCAGGGGGATATGAAGCTTTCTTT. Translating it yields CASRAGGYEAFF.

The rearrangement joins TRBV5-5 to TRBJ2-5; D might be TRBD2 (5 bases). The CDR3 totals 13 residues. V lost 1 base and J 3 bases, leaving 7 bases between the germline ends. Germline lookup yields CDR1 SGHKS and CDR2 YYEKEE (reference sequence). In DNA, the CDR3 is TGTGCCAGCAGCTTGTTCGGGGAAGAGACCCAGTACTTC. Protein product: CASSLFGEETQYF. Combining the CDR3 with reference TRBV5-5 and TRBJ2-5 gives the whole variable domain DAGVTQSPTHLIKTRGQQVTLRCSPISGHKSVSWYQQVLGQGPQFIFQYYEKEERGRGNFPDRFSARQFPNYSSELNVNALLLGDSALYLCASSLFGEETQYFGPGTRLLVL.

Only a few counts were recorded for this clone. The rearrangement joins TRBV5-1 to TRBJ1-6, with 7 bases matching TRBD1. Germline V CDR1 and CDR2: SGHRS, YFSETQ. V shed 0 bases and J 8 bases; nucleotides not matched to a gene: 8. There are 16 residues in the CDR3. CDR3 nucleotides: TGCGCCAGCAGCTTGGCCCCGCAAGGGGGCGATTCACCCCTCCACTTT. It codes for CASSLAPQGGDSPLHF.

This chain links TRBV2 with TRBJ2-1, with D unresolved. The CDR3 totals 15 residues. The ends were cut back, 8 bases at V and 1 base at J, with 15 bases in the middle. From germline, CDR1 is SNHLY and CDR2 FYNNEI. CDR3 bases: TGTGCCAGCCATCAGGAGACCCCTTCCTACAATGAGCAGTTCTTC. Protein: CASHQETPSYNEQFF.

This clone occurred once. The CDR3, as DNA: TGTGCCACCAAGACGGGGGGCAGGGATCCCTACGAGCAGTACTTC. As protein: CATKTGGRDPYEQYF. The V and J genes are TRBV6-6 and TRBJ2-7; possibly TRBD2 for D (7 bases). The V gene's germline CDR1 is MNHNY and CDR2 SVGAGI (reference sequence). This CDR3 is built from 15 residues. V lost 10 bases to trimming and J lost 2 bases, with 21 bases between them.

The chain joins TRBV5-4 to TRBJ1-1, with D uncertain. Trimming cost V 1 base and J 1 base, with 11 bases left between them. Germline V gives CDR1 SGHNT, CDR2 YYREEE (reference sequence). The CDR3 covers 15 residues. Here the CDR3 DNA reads TGTGCCAGCAGCTTGTATTGGCAGAAGAACACTGAAGCTTTCTTT. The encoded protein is CASSLYWQKNTEAFF.

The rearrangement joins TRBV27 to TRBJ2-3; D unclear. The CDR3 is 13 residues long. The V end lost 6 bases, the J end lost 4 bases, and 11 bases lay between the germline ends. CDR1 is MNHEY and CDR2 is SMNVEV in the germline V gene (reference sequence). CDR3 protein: CASSRRPADTQYF. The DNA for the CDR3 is TGTGCCAGCAGCCGTAGACCGGCAGATACGCAGTATTTT.